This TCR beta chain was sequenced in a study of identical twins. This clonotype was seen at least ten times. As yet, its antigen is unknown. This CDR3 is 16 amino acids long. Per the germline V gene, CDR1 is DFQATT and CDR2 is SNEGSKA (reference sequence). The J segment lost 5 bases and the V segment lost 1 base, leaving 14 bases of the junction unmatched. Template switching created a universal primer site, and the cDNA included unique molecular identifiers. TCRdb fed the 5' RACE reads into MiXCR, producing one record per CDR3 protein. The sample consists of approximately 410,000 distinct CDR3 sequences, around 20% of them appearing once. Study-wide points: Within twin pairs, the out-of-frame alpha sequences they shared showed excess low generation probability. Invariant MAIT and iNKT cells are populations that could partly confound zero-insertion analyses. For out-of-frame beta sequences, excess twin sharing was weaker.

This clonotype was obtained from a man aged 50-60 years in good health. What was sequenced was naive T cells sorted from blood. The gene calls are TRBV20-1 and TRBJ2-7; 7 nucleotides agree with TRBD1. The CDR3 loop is CSARAFRDSFSNEQYF. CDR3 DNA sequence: TGCAGTGCTAGAGCGTTCCGGGACAGCTTTAGTAACGAGCAGTACTTC.